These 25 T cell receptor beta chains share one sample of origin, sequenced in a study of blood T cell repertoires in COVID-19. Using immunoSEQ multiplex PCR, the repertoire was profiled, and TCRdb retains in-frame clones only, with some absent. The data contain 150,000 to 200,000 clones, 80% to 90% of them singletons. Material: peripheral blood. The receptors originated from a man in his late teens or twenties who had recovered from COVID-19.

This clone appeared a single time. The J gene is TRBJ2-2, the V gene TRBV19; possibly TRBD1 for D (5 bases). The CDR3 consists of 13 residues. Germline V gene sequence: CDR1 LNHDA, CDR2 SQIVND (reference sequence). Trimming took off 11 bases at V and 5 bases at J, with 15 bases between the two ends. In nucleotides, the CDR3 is TGTGCCTCCCAGAGGACAATAACCGGGGAGCTGTTTTTT. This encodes CASQRTITGELFF.

The CDR3 region has the DNA TGTGCCAGTAGTAACCGGAACAGTGAGCAGTACTTC. Protein product: CASSNRNSEQYF. The chain recombines TRBV19 with TRBJ2-7; D not certain. The ends were cut back, 4 bases at V and 7 bases at J, with 11 bases in the middle. The CDR3 totals 12 residues. Looked up from germline, CDR1 is LNHDA and CDR2 is SQIVND (reference sequence). Complete variable domain (other parts from reference TRBV19 and TRBJ2-7): DGGITQSPKYLFRKEGQNVTLSCEQNLNHDAMYWYRQDPGQGLRLIYYSQIVNDFQKGDIAEGYSVSREKKESFPLTVTSAQKNPTAFYLCASSNRNSEQYFGPGTRLTVT.

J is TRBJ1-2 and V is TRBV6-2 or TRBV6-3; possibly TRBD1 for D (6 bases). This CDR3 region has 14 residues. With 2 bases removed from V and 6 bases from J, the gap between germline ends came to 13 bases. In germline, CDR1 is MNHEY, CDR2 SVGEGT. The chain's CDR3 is CASSYTGQSHGYTF. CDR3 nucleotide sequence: TGTGCCAGCAGTTACACCGGACAGTCCCATGGCTACACCTTC.

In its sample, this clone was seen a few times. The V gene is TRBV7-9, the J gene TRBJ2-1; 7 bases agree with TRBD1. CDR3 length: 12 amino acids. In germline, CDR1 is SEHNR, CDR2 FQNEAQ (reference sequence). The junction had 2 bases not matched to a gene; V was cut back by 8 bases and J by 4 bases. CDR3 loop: CASLQGYNEQFF. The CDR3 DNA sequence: TGTGCCAGCCTACAGGGGTACAATGAGCAGTTCTTC.

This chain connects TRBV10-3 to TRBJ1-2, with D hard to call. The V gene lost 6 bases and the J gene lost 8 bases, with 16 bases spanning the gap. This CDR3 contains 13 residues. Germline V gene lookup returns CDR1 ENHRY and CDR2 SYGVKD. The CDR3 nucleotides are TGTGCCATCAGAGAATTGGCAGATCGAGGCTACACCTTC. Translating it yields CAIRELADRGYTF.

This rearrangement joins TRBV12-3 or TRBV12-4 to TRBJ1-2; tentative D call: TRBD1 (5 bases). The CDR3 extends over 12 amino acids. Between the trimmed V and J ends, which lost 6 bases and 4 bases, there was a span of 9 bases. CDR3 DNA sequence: TGTGCCAGCAGGCAGACAGTCTATGGCTACACCTTC. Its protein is CASRQTVYGYTF.

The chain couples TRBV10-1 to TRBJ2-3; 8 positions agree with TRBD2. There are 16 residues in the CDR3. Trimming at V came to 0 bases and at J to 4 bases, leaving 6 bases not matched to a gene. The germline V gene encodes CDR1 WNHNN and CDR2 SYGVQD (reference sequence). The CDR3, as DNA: TGCGCCAGCAGTGAGTCACCGGGAGGGCCGTCAGATACGCAGTATTTT. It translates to CASSESPGGPSDTQYF.

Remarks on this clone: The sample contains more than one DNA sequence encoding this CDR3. In DNA, the CDR3 is TGTGCCAGCAGAGCAGGGTATGGCTACACCTTC. It translates to CASRAGYGYTF. The chain employs TRBV2 and TRBJ1-2; possible D gene TRBD1, 5 bases. Trimming removed 6 bases at V and 5 bases at J, with 7 bases between. CDR1 is SNHLY, CDR2 FYNNEI, per germline. The CDR3 is 11 residues long.

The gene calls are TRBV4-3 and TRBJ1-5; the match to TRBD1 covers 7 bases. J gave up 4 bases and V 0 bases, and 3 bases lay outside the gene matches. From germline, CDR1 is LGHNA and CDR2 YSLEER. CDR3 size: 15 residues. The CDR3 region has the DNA TGCGCCAGCAGCCAAGAACGCAGGGGGAATCAGCCCCAGCATTTT. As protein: CASSQERRGNQPQHF.

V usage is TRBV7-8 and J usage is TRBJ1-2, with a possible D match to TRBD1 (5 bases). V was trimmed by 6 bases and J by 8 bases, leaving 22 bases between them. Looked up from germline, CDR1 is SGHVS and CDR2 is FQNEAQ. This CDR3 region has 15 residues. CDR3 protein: CASSHPPSWGEGYTF. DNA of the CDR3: TGTGCCAGCAGTCATCCACCTTCATGGGGGGAAGGCTACACCTTC.

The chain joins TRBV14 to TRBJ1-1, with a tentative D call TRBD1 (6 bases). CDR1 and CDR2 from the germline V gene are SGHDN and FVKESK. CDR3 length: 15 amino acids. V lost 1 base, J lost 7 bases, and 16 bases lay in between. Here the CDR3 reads CASSQVGTGLDEAFF. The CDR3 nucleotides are TGTGCCAGCAGCCAAGTGGGCACAGGGTTGGATGAAGCTTTCTTT.

The CDR3: CASRGSTDTQYF. As DNA, the CDR3 is TGTGCCAGCAGGGGCAGCACAGATACGCAGTATTTT. The V and J genes are TRBV2 and TRBJ2-3; no reliable D call. Between the trimmed V and J ends, which lost 6 bases and 0 bases, there was a span of 4 bases. The CDR3 contains 12 residues. Germline loops: CDR1 SNHLY, CDR2 FYNNEI. The complete variable domain, with remaining parts taken from reference TRBV2 and TRBJ2-3, reads EPEVTQTPSHQVTQMGQEVILRCVPISNHLYFYWYRQILGQKVEFLVSFYNNEISEKSEIFDDQFSVERPDGSNFTLKIRSTKLEDSAMYFCASRGSTDTQYFGPGTRLTVL.

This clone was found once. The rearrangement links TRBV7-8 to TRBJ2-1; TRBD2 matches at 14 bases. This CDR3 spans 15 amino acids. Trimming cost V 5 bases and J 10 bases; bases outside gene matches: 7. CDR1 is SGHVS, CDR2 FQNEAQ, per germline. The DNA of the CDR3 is TGTGCCAGCAGCATGACTAGCGGGAGGGTTGGCGAGCAGTTCTTC. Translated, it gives CASSMTSGRVGEQFF.

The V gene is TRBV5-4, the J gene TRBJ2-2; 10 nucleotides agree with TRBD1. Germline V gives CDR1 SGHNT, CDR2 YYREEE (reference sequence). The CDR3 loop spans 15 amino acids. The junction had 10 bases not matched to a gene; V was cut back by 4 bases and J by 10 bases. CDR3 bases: TGTGCCAGCAGCACCGGGACAGGGGAATGGGTGGAGCTGTTTTTT. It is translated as CASSTGTGEWVELFF.

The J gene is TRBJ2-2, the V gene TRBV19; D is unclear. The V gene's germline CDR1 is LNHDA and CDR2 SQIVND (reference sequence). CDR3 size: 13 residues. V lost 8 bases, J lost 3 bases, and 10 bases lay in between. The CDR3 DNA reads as TGTGCCAGTCTTGGCGGTTACACCGGGGAGCTGTTTTTT. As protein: CASLGGYTGELFF.

The CDR3 nucleotides read TGTGCCAGCAGCTTGTGGCACGGGGAGAACACCGGGGAGCTGTTTTTT. It translates to CASSLWHGENTGELFF. V usage is TRBV7-8 and J usage is TRBJ2-2; the D gene is possibly TRBD2 (5 bases). With 3 bases removed from V and 1 base from J, the gap between germline ends came to 12 bases. The CDR3 has 16 amino acids. Germline assignment: CDR1 SGHVS and CDR2 FQNEAQ. Looking up the rest from reference TRBV7-8 and TRBJ2-2 gives the full variable domain: GAGVSQSPRYKVAKRGQDVALRCDPISGHVSLFWYQQALGQGPEFLTYFQNEAQLDKSGLPSDRFFAERPEGSVSTLKIQRTQQEDSAVYLCASSLWHGENTGELFFGEGSRLTVL.

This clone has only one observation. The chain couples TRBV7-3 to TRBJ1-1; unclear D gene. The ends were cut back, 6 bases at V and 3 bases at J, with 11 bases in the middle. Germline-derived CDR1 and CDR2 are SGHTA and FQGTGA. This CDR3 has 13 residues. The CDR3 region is CASSGGLDTEAFF. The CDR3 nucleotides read TGTGCCAGCAGTGGCGGGTTGGACACTGAAGCTTTCTTT.

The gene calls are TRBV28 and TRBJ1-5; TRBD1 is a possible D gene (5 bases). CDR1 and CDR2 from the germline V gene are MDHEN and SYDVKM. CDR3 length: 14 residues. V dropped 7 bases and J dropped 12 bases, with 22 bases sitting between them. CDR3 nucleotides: TGTGCCAGCACTCTCACACTGATCGGGGGGGGCCAGCATTTT. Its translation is CASTLTLIGGGQHF.

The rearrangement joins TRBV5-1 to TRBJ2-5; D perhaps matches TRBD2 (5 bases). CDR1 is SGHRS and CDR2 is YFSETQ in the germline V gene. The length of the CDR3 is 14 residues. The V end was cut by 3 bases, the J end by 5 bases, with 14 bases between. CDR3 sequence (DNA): TGCGCCAGCAGCTCGACATCGAGAGGGGAGACCCAGTACTTC. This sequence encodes CASSSTSRGETQYF.

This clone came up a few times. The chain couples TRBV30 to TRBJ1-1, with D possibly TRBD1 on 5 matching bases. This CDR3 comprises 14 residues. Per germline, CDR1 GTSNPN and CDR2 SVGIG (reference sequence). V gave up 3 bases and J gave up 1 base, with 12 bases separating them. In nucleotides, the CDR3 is TGTGCCTGGAGGCCGGGACTGACGAACACTGAAGCTTTCTTT. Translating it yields CAWRPGLTNTEAFF.

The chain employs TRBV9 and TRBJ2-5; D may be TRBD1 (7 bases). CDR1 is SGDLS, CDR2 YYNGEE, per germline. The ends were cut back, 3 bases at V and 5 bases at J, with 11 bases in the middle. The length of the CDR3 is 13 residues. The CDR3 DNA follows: TGTGCCAGCAGCGCCTCAGGGGGGGAGACCCAGTACTTC. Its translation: CASSASGGETQYF.

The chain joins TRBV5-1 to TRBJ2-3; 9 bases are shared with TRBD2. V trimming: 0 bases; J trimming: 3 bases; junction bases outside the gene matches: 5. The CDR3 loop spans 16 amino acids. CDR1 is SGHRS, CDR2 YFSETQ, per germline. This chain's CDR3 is CASSLDGAGGTDTQYF. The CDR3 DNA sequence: TGCGCCAGCAGCTTGGACGGAGCGGGAGGAACAGATACGCAGTATTTT.

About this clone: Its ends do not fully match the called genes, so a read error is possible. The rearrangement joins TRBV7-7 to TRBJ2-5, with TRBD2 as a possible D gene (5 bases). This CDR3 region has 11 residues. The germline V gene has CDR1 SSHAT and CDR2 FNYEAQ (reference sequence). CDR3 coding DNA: TGTGCTAGCAGGAAGCGGGAGACCCAGTACTTC. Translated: CASRKRETQYF.

In DNA, the CDR3 is TGCAGCGTAACAGGGGCGGCTGGGGCCAACGTCCTGACTTTC. Amino acids: CSVTGAAGANVLTF. This chain links TRBV29-1 with TRBJ2-6; 7 bases match TRBD1. V shed 6 bases, J shed 2 bases, and the junction held 4 bases outside the gene matches. This CDR3 region has 14 residues. Germline V gene data show CDR1 as SQVTM and CDR2 as ANQGSEA.

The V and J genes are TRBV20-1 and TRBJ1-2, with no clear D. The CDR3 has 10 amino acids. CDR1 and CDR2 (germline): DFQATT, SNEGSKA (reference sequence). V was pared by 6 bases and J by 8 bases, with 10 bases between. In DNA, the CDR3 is TGCAGTGCGCGGGGTGAAGGCTACACCTTC. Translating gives CSARGEGYTF.